This TCR beta chain was observed in a study of T cells after posttransplantation cyclophosphamide. Study observations and caveats: After PTCy, TRB diversity resembled that of CNI/methotrexate controls.

This CDR3 region has 13 residues. Germline trimming cut 6 bases from V and 3 bases from J; bases unmatched to any gene: 3. In germline, CDR1 is ENHRY, CDR2 SYGVKD. A marrow graft followed busulfan-fludarabine conditioning, with cyclophosphamide on days +3 and +4. The data were produced by immunoSEQ multiplex PCR, yet TCRdb's version contains in-frame clones alone and is incomplete. This sample yields about 19,000 clones, of which about 68% are seen a single time; roughly 27% belongs to the top ten. As regards this clone: Its antigen is not identified.

Sequencing used PBMCs, obtained after an allogeneic stem cell transplant with post-transplant cyclophosphamide. The chain recombines TRBV10-3 with TRBJ1-2, with TRBD1 identical over 8 bases. This receptor was taken from a male patient aged 30 to 39 who received an allogeneic stem cell transplant from a related donor, was CMV-positive, and had acute GVHD only. Some T cells may be provided by the graft donor. The CDR3 is CAISSDRDYGYTF. In DNA, the CDR3 is TGTGCCATCAGCTCGGACAGGGACTATGGCTACACCTTC.